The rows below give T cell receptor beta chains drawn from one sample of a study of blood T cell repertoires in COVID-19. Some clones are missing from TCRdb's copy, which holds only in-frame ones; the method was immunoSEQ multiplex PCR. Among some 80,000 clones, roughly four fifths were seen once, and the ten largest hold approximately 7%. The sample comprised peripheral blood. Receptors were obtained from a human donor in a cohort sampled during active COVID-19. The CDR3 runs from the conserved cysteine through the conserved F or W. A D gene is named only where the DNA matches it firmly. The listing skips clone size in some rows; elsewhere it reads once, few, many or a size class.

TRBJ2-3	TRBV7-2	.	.	TGTGCCAGCAGCTTAAGCGAACCTAGCACAGATACGCAGTATTTT	CASSLSEPSTDTQYF
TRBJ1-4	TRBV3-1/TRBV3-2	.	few	TGTGCCAGCAGCTTTGGACAGATTAATGAAAAACTGTTTTTT	CASSFGQINEKLFF
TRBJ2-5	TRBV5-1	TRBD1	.	TGCGCCAGCAGCCGGGACAGACCTCAAGAGACCCAGTACTTC	CASSRDRPQETQYF
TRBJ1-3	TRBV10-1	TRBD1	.	TGCGCCAGCAGTGAAACCGGGACAGGCTCTGGAAACACCATATATTTT	CASSETGTGSGNTIYF
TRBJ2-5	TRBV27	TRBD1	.	TGTGCCAGCAGTCCCCGGACAGGAATGTGGGTAACCCAGTACTTC	CASSPRTGMWVTQYF
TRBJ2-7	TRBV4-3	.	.	TGCGCCAGCAGCCGAGACAGGTTCTACGAGCAGTACTTC	CASSRDRFYEQYF
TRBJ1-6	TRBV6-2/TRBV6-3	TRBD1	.	TGTGCCAGCAGTCCGCGGGTAGGGGGCCAATCACCCCTCCACTTT	CASSPRVGGQSPLHF
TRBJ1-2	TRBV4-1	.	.	TGCGCCAGCAGCCGAGAACAGGGCTATGGTGGCTACACCTTC	CASSREQGYGGYTF
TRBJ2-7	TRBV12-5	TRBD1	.	TGTGCTAGTGGCCCGGGACAGGGTACCTACGAGCAGTACTTC	CASGPGQGTYEQYF
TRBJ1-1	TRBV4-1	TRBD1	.	TGCGCCAGCAGCCCTATGGGACAGCTCCCTGAAGCTTTCTTT	CASSPMGQLPEAFF
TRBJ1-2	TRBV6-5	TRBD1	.	TGTGCCAGCAGGCCCCCGGGACAGATCTATGGCTACACCTTC	CASRPPGQIYGYTF
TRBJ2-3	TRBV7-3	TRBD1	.	TGTGCCAGCAGCTTAGTGTCCAGGGGGCGCACAGATACGCAGTATTTT	CASSLVSRGRTDTQYF
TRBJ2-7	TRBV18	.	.	TGTGCCAGCTCACCACCGGCAGGGGACGAGCAGTACTTC	CASSPPAGDEQYF
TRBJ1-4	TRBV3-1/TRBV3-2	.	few	TGTGCCAGCAGCCAAGATGGGCCAAATGGACTGTTTTTT	CASSQDGPNGLFF
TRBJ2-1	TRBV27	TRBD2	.	TGTGCCAGCAGTTCCGGGACTAGCGGGACCTACAATGAGCAGTTCTTC	CASSSGTSGTYNEQFF
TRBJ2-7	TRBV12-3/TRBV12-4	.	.	TGTGCCAGCAGTTTAAATGATAGGGGACAGTACTTC	CASSLNDRGQYF
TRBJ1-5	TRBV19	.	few	TGTGCCAGTAGTGTGGAATGGAGTGTCAATCAGCCCCAGCATTTT	CASSVEWSVNQPQHF
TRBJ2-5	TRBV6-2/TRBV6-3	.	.	TGTGCCAGCAGTTACAGAAGAAGGGGGCAAGAGACCCAGTACTTC	CASSYRRRGQETQYF
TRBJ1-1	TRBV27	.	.	TGTGCCAGCAGAACAGGGTTTGAAGCTTTCTTT	CASRTGFEAFF
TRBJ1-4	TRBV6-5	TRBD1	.	TGTGCCAGCAGGCACAGGGGGGGGAGTGAAAAACTGTTTTTT	CASRHRGGSEKLFF
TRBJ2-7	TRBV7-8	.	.	TGTGCCAGCAGCCCTTCGCCGGGATCCTACGAGCAGTACTTC	CASSPSPGSYEQYF
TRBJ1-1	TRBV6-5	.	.	TGTGCCAGCACCCGGGACATGTGGAACACTGAAGCTTTCTTT	CASTRDMWNTEAFF
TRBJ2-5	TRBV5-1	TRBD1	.	TGCGCCAGCAGCTTGCGAGGGGGCTCAGGGGAGACCCAGTACTTC	CASSLRGGSGETQYF
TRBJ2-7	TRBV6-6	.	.	TGTGCCAGCAGTTACGGGGCCGCAGCCTACGAGCAGTACTTC	CASSYGAAAYEQYF
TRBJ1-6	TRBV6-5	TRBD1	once	TGTGCCAGCACGAACGGGGGACAGGCGGCTTCACCCCTCCACTTT	CASTNGGQAASPLHF
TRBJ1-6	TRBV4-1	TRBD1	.	TGCGCCAGCAGCCAAGATTTACGTCCAGGGGGGTATTCACCCCTCCACTTT	CASSQDLRPGGYSPLHF
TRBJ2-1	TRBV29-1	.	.	TGCAGCGTTATCAGGGGTGTGCAGTTCTTC	CSVIRGVQFF
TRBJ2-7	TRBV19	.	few	TGTGCCAGTAGCGGGTTCTACTTCGAGCAGTACTTC	CASSGFYFEQYF
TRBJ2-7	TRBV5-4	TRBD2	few	TGTGCCAGCAGCTCGGCCGGGACTAGCTCCTACGAGCAGTACTTC	CASSSAGTSSYEQYF